This TCR beta chain comes out of a study of PD-L1 blockade in urothelial cancer. Study results and caveats: Blood TCR clonality below the median before treatment was a predictor of better survival.

The sample's time point: peripheral blood 6 weeks after treatment start. TCRdb keeps only in-frame clones here, not all; method: immunoSEQ multiplex PCR. The table has about 46,000 clones, 70% to 85% seen once. Notes on this clone: Its antigen is unidentified. Its ends do not fully match the called genes, so a read error is possible.

The germline V gene encodes CDR1 SGHTS and CDR2 YDEGEE. This CDR3 region has 17 residues. This sample comprised PBMCs, obtained around atezolizumab (anti-PD-L1) treatment. The chain recombines TRBV5-8 with TRBJ2-1, with 8 nucleotides matching TRBD1. The sequence was collected from a man in his fifties with urothelial cancer. The CDR3 sequence: CASSLRDRSDSNNEQFF. CDR3 sequence (DNA): TGTGCCAGCAGCTTGCGGGACAGGTCCGACTCCAACAATGAGCAGTTCTTC.